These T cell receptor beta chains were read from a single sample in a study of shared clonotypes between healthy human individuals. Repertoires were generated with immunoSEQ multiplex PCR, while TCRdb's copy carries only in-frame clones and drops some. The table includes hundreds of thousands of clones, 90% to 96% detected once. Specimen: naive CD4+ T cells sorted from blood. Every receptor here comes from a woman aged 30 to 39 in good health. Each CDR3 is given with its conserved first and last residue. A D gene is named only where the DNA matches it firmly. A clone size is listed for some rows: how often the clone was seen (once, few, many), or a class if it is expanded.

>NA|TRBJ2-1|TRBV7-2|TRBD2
CASSSEGPLLAGDNEQFF
TGTGCCAGCAGCTCGGAGGGGCCGTTGTTAGCGGGAGACAATGAGCAGTTCTTC
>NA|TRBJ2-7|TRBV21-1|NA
CASNTPWVGLAYEQYF
TGTGCCAGCAACACCCCCTGGGTCGGCCTAGCGTACGAGCAGTACTTC
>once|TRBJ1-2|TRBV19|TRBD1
CASSRDRGLGYTF
TGTGCCAGTAGTAGGGACAGGGGGCTCGGCTACACCTTC
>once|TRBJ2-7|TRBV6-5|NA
CASSASGVPYEQYF
TGTGCCAGCAGTGCGTCAGGGGTCCCCTACGAGCAGTACTTC
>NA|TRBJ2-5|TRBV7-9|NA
CASSLGVGQETQYF
TGTGCCAGCAGCTTAGGAGTAGGGCAAGAGACCCAGTACTTC
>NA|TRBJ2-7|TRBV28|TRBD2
CASSSASGTTYEQYF
TGTGCCAGCAGTTCGGCTAGCGGGACGACCTACGAGCAGTACTTC
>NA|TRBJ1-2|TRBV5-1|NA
CASSAGGGDYGYTF
TGCGCCAGCAGCGCTGGAGGGGGGGACTATGGCTACACCTTC
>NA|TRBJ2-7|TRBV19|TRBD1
CASSIRDRAGEQYF
TGTGCCAGTAGTATCCGAGACAGGGCAGGGGAGCAGTACTTC
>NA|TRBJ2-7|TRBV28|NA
CASYQTAYEQYF
TGTGCCAGCTACCAGACGGCCTACGAGCAGTACTTC
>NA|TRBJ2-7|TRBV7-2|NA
CASSLVGPYEQYF
TGTGCCAGCAGCTTAGTGGGGCCCTACGAGCAGTACTTC
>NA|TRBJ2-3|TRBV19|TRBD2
CASSFLAGGLEDTQYF
TGTGCCAGTAGCTTCCTAGCGGGAGGATTGGAAGATACGCAGTATTTT
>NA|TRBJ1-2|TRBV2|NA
CASSEGAGRWGYTF
TGTGCCAGCAGTGAAGGGGCAGGAAGATGGGGCTACACCTTC
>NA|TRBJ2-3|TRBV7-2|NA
CASSFKAVTDTQYF
TGTGCCAGCAGCTTTAAAGCGGTCACAGATACGCAGTATTTT
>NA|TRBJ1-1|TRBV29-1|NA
CSVEEYSGYTEAFF
TGCAGCGTTGAAGAGTACAGCGGATACACTGAAGCTTTCTTT
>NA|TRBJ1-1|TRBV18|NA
CASSTDSVNTEAFF
TGTGCCAGCTCAACCGACAGTGTGAACACTGAAGCTTTCTTT
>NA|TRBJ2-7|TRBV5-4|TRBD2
CASSPAASGILSSYEQYF
TGTGCCAGCAGCCCGGCGGCTAGCGGGATACTCAGCTCCTACGAGCAGTACTTC
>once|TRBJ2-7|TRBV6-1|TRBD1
CASRETGLSYEQYF
TGTGCCAGCAGGGAGACAGGGTTGAGCTACGAGCAGTACTTC
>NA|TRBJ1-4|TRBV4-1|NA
CASSQEEGSSGPNEKLFF
TGCGCCAGCAGCCAAGAAGAGGGCAGCTCGGGACCCAATGAAAAACTGTTTTTT
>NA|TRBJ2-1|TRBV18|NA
CASSPVSRATSGEQFF
TGTGCCAGCTCACCAGTTTCGCGGGCCACCTCGGGAGAGCAGTTCTTC
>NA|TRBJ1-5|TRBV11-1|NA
CASRANRDSNQPQHF
TGTGCCAGCCGGGCCAACAGGGATAGCAATCAGCCCCAGCATTTT
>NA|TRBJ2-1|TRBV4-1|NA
CASSHRSIRVAYNEQFF
TGCGCCAGCAGCCACCGGAGTATAAGGGTAGCCTACAATGAGCAGTTCTTC
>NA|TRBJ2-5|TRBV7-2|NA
CASTSPYQETQYF
TGTGCCAGCACCTCCCCCTACCAAGAGACCCAGTACTTC
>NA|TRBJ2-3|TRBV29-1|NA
CSSRRALPWDTQYF
TGCAGCTCCAGACGGGCCCTACCGTGGGATACGCAGTATTTT
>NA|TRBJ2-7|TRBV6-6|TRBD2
CASSYSGGRAYEQYF
TGTGCCAGCAGTTACTCGGGCGGGAGGGCCTACGAGCAGTACTTC
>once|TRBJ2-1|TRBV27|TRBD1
CASTIRGQGVSELYNEQFF
TGTGCCAGCACCATCAGGGGACAGGGGGTTTCGGAACTATACAATGAGCAGTTCTTC
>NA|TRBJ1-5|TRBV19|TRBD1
CASSTTTGKSNQPQHF
TGTGCCAGTAGTACTACGACAGGGAAGAGCAATCAGCCCCAGCATTTT
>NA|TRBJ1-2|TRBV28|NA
CASSPQAGGGYTF
TGTGCCAGCAGTCCACAGGCTGGGGGTGGCTACACCTTC
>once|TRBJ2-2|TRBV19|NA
CASSWVWDTNTGELFF
TGTGCCAGTAGCTGGGTGTGGGACACGAACACCGGGGAGCTGTTTTTT
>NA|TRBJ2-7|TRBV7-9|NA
CASSRGAHEQYF
TGTGCCAGCAGCCGGGGGGCCCACGAGCAGTACTTC
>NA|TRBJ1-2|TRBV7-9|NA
CASSLEGGGYGYTF
TGTGCCAGCAGCTTAGAGGGCGGGGGCTATGGCTACACCTTC
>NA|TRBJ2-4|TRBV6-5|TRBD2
CASSYESGGVGNIQYF
TGTGCCAGCAGTTACGAATCGGGGGGAGTCGGAAACATTCAGTACTTC
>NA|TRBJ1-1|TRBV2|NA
CASSRGAGTEAFF
TGTGCCAGCAGTCGGGGGGCAGGGACTGAAGCTTTCTTT
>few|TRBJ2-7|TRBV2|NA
CASMLNYEQYF
TGTGCCAGCATGTTGAACTACGAGCAGTACTTC
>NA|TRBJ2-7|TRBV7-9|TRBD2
CASSPPLAGGVYEQYF
TGTGCCAGCAGCCCTCCCTTAGCGGGAGGGGTCTACGAGCAGTACTTC
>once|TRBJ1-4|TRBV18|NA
CASSPDGTTYKLFF
TGTGCCAGCTCACCGGATGGGACAACCTACAAACTGTTTTTT
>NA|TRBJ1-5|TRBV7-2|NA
CASSRPAGASNQPQHF
TGTGCCAGCAGCCGACCGGCAGGCGCAAGCAATCAGCCCCAGCATTTT
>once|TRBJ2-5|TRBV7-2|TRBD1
CASSPRTGDRKTQYF
TGTGCCAGCAGCCCCCGGACAGGGGATCGAAAGACCCAGTACTTC
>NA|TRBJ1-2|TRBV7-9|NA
CASSTQVKANYGYTF
TGTGCCAGCAGCACACAGGTGAAAGCTAACTATGGCTACACCTTC
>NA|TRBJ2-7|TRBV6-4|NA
CASRFSLEDEQYF
TGTGCCAGCAGGTTTAGTCTAGAGGACGAGCAGTACTTC
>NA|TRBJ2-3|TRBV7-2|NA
CASSAGLNTDTQYF
TGTGCCAGCAGCGCGGGACTTAACACAGATACGCAGTATTTT
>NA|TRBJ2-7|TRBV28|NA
CASSLGDPYEQYF
TGTGCCAGCAGTTTAGGGGACCCCTACGAGCAGTACTTC
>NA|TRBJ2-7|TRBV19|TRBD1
CASSRQTGALEQYF
TGTGCCAGTAGTAGGCAGACAGGGGCCCTCGAGCAGTACTTC
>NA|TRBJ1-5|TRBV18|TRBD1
CASSPLGGQGPNQPQHF
TGTGCCAGCTCACCACTAGGGGGACAGGGCCCCAATCAGCCCCAGCATTTT
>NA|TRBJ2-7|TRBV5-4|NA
CASSRPGKQYEQYF
TGTGCCAGCTCCCGTCCCGGAAAGCAATACGAGCAGTACTTC
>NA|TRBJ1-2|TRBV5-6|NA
CASSLFPVRDYGYTF
TGTGCCAGCAGCTTGTTCCCAGTCCGGGACTATGGCTACACCTTC
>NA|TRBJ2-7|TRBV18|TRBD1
CASSPPNPGGGYEQYF
TGTGCCAGCTCACCACCGAACCCAGGGGGCGGCTACGAGCAGTACTTC
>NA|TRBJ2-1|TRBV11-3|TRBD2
CASSRGLAGASDEQFF
TGTGCCAGCAGCCGGGGACTAGCGGGAGCAAGCGATGAGCAGTTCTTC
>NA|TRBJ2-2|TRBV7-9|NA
CASSLKFAANTGELFF
TGTGCCAGCAGCTTAAAGTTTGCAGCGAACACCGGGGAGCTGTTTTTT
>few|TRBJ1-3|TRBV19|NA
CASRGGKGNTIYF
TGTGCCAGTAGAGGAGGGAAGGGAAACACCATATATTTT
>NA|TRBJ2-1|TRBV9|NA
CASSVAWGESDLSYNEQFF
TGTGCCAGCAGCGTAGCTTGGGGGGAAAGCGATCTCTCCTACAATGAGCAGTTCTTC
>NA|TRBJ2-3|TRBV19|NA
CASSLLGDTDTQYF
TGTGCCAGTAGTCTTTTGGGGGACACAGATACGCAGTATTTT
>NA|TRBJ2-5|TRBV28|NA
CASLGQFQETQYF
TGTGCCAGCCTCGGGCAGTTCCAAGAGACCCAGTACTTC
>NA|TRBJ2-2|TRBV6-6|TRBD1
CATGQGADGELFF
TGTGCCACCGGACAGGGGGCAGACGGGGAGCTGTTTTTT
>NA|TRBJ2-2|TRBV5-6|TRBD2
CASSDGTSGRLRGGELFF
TGTGCCAGCAGCGATGGGACTAGCGGGAGGCTTCGGGGCGGGGAGCTGTTTTTT
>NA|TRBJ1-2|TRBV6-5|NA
CASSYGASGYTF
TGTGCCAGCAGTTACGGGGCAAGTGGCTACACCTTC
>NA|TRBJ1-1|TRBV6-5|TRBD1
CASSSQQGARTEAFF
TGTGCCAGCAGTTCTCAACAGGGGGCGCGGACTGAAGCTTTCTTT
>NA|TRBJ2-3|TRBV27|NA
CASSPIGSTDTQYF
TGTGCCAGCAGCCCCATCGGAAGCACAGATACGCAGTATTTT
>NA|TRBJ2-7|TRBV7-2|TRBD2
CASSLRYPAGGLYEQYF
TGTGCCAGCAGCTTACGGTATCCGGCGGGAGGACTATACGAGCAGTACTTC
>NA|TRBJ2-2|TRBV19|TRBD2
CASSIPPGRAGTGELFF
TGTGCCAGTAGTATCCCCCCCGGGAGGGCCGGCACCGGGGAGCTGTTTTTT
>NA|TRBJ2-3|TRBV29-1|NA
CRVDRASTDTQYF
TGCAGGGTAGACAGAGCTAGCACAGATACGCAGTATTTT